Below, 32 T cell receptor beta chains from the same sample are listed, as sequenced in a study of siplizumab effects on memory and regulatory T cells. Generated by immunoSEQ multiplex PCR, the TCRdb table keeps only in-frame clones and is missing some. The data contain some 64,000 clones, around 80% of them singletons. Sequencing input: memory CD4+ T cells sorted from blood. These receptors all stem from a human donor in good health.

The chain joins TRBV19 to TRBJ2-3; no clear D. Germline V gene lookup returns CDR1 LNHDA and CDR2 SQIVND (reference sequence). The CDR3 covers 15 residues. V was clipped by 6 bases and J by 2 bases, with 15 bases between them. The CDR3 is CASSPTTTSTDTQYF. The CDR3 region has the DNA TGTGCCAGTAGCCCGACCACTACCTCCACAGATACGCAGTATTTT.

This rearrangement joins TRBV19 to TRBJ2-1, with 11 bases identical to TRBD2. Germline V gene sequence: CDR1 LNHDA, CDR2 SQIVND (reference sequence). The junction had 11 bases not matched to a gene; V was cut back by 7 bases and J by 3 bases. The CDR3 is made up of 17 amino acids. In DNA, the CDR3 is TGTGCCAGTAAAAACTCTTTAGCGGGGGGGCTCTACAATGAGCAGTTCTTC. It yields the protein CASKNSLAGGLYNEQFF.

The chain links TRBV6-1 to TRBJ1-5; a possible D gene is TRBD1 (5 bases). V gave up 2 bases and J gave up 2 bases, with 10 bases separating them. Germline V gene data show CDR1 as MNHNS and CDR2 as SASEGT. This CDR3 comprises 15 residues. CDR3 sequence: CASSETGGGNQPQHF. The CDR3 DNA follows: TGTGCCAGCAGTGAAACCGGGGGTGGCAATCAGCCCCAGCATTTT.

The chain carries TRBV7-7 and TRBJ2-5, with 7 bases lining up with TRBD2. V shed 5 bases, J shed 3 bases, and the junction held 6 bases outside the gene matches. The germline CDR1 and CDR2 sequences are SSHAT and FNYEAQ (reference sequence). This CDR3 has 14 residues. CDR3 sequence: CASSRGTTEETQYF. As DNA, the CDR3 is TGTGCCAGCAGCCGAGGGACTACCGAAGAGACCCAGTACTTC.

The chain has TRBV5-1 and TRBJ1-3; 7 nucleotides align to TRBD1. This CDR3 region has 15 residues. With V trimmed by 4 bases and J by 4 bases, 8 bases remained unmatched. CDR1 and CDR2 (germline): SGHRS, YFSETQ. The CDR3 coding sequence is TGCGCCAGCAGCCGGGAGGGGGCAAGCGGAAACACCATATATTTT. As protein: CASSREGASGNTIYF.

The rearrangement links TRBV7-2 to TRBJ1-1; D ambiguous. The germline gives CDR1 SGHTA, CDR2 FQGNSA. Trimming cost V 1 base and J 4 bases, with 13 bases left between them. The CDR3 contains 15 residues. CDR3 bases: TGTGCCAGCAGCTTAGTCTACGGATTTGGCACTGAAGCTTTCTTT. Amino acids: CASSLVYGFGTEAFF.

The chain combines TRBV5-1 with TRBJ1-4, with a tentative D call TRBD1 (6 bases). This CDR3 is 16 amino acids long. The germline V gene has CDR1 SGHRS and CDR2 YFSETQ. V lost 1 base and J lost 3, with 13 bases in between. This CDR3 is CASSLSPTGSNEKLFF. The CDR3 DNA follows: TGCGCCAGCAGCTTGTCACCGACAGGTTCTAATGAAAAACTGTTTTTT.

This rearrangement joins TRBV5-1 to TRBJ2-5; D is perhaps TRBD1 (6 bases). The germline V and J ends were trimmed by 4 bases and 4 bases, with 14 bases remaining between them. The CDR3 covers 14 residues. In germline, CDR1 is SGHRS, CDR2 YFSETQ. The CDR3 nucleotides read TGCGCCAGCAGCACTCTCAGGGGTCGAGAGACCCAGTACTTC. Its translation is CASSTLRGRETQYF.

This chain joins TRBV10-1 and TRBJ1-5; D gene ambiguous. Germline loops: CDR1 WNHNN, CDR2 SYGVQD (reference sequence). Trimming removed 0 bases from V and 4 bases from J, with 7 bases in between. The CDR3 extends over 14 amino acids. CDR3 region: CASSESGWNQPQHF. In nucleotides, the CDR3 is TGCGCCAGCAGTGAGTCGGGATGGAATCAGCCCCAGCATTTT.

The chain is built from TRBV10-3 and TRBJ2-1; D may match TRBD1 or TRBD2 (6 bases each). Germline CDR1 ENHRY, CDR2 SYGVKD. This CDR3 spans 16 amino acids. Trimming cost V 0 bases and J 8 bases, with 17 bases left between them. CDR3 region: CAISESKVFGGHEQFF. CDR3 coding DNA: TGTGCCATCAGTGAGTCGAAAGTGTTCGGGGGCCATGAGCAGTTCTTC.

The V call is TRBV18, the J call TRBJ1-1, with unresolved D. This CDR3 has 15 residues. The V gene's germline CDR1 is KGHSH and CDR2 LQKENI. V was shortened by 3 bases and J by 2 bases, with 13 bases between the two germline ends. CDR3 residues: CASSPPAASNTEAFF. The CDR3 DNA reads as TGTGCCAGCTCACCCCCCGCGGCCAGCAACACTGAAGCTTTCTTT.

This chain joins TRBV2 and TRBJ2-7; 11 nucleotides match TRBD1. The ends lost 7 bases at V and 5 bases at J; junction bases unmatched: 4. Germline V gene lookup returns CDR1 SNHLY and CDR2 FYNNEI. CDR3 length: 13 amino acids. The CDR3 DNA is TGTGCCAGCACTGGACAGGGGGCCAACGAGCAGTACTTC. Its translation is CASTGQGANEQYF.

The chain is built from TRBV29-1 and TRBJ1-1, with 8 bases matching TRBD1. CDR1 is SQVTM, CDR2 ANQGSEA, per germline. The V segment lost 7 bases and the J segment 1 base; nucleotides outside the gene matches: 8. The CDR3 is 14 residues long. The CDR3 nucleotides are TGCAGCGGAACCACCGGGACAGGGAACACTGAAGCTTTCTTT. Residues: CSGTTGTGNTEAFF.

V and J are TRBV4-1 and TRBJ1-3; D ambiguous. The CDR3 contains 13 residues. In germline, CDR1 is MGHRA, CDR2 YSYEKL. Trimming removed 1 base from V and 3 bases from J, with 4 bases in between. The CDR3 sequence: CASSQANGNTIYF. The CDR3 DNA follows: TGCGCCAGCAGCCAAGCGAATGGAAACACCATATATTTT.

The CDR3 protein is CASSSGQGRTEAFF. The CDR3 DNA follows: TGTGCCAGCAGTAGCGGACAGGGGAGGACTGAAGCTTTCTTT. V is TRBV6-1 and J is TRBJ1-1; TRBD1 agrees at 9 bases. From germline, CDR1 is MNHNS and CDR2 SASEGT. This CDR3 has 14 amino acids. The junction had 6 bases not matched to a gene; V was cut back by 5 bases and J by 5 bases.

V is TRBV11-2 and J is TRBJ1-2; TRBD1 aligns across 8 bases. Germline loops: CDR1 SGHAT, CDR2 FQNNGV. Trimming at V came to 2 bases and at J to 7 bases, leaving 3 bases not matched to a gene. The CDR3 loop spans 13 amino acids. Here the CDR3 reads CASSLPGGSGYTF. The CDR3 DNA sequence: TGTGCCAGCAGCTTACCAGGGGGCAGTGGCTACACCTTC.

The CDR3 reads CASSSRGGYNNEQFF. DNA for the CDR3: TGTGCCAGCAGTTCGCGGGGGGGCTACAACAATGAGCAGTTCTTC. The chain has TRBV27 and TRBJ2-1, with TRBD2 matching 9 bases. The germline gives CDR1 MNHEY, CDR2 SMNVEV (reference sequence). There are 15 residues in the CDR3. Unmatched junction bases numbered 6, after V lost 4 bases and J lost 5 bases.

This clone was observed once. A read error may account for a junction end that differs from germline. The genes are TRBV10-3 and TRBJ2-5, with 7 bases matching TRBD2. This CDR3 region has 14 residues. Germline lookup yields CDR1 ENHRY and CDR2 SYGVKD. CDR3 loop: CAISEAGHQETQYF. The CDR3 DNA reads TGTGCCATTAGTGAAGCGGGACACCAAGAGACCCAGTACTTC.

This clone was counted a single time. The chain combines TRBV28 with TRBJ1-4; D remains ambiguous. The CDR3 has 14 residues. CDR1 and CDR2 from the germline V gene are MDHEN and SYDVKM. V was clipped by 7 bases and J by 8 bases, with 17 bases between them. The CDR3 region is CASKSTRDGEKLFF. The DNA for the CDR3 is TGTGCCAGCAAGTCGACGAGGGATGGGGAAAAACTGTTTTTT.

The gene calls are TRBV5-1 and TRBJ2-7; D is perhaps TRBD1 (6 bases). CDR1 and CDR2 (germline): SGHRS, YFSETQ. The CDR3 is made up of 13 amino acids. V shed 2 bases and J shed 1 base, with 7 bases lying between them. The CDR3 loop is CASSFGQSYEQYF. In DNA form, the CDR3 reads TGCGCCAGCAGCTTCGGACAGTCCTACGAGCAGTACTTC.

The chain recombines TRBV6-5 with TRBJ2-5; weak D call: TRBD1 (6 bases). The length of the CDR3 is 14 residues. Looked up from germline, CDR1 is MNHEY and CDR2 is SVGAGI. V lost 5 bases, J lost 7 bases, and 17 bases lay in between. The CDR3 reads CASSQAGAPGTQYF. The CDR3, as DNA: TGTGCCAGCAGTCAAGCAGGGGCTCCGGGGACCCAGTACTTC.

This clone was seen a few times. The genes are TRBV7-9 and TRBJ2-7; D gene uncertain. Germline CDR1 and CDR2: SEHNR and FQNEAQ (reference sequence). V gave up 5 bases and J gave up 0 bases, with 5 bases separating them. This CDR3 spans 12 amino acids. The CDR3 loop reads CASSPSSYEQYF. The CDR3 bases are TGTGCCAGCAGCCCCTCCTCCTACGAGCAGTACTTC.

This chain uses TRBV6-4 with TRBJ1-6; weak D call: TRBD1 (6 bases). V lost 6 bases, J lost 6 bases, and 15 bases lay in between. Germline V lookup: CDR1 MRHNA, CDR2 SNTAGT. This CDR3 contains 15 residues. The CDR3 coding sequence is TGTGCCAGCAGGACCCGGGACACTATTAATTCACCCCTCCACTTT. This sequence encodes CASRTRDTINSPLHF.

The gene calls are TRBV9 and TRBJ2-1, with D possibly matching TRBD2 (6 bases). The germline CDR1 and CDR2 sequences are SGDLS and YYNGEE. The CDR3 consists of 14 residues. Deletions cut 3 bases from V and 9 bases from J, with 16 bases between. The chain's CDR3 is CASSAQAGLGEQFF. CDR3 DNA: TGTGCCAGCAGCGCCCAGGCGGGGTTGGGTGAGCAGTTCTTC. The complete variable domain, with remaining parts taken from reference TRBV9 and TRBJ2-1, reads DSGVTQTPKHLITATGQRVTLRCSPRSGDLSVYWYQQSLDQGLQFLIQYYNGEERAKGNILERFSAQQFPDLHSELNLSSLELGDSALYFCASSAQAGLGEQFFGPGTRLTVL.

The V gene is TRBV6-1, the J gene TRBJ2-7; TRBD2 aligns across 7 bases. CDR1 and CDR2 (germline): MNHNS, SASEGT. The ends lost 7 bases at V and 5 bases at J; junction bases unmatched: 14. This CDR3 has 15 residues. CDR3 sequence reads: CASIRSGRGVHEQYF. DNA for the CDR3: TGTGCCAGCATTCGCTCAGGGAGGGGAGTCCACGAGCAGTACTTC.

CDR3 sequence: CASGPTANYGYTF. Written as DNA, the CDR3 is TGTGCCAGCGGCCCGACAGCTAACTATGGCTACACCTTC. The chain is built from TRBV28 and TRBJ1-2, with D maybe TRBD1 (5 bases). The CDR3 spans 13 residues. Germline CDR1 and CDR2: MDHEN and SYDVKM. Deletions cut 8 bases from V and 0 bases from J, with 10 bases between.

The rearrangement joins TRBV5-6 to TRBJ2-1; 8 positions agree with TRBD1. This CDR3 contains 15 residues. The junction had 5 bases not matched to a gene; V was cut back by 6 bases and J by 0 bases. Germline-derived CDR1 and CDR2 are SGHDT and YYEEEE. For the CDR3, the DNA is TGTGCCAGCACCCGGACAGGGCCCTCCTACAATGAGCAGTTCTTC. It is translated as CASTRTGPSYNEQFF.

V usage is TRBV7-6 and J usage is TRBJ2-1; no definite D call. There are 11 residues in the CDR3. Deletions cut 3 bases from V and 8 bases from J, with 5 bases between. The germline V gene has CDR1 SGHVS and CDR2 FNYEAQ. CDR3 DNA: TGTGCCAGCAGCTTGACCGATGAGCAGTTCTTC. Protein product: CASSLTDEQFF.

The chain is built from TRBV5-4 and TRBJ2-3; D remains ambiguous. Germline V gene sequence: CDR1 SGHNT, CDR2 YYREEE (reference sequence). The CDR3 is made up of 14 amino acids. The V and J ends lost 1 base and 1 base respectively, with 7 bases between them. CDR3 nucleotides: TGTGCCAGCAGCTTGTCCCGGGGCACAGATACGCAGTATTTT. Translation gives CASSLSRGTDTQYF.

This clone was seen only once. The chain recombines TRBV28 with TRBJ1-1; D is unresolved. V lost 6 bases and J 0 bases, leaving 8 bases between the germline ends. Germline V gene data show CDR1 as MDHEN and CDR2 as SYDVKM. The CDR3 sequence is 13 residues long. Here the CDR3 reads CASRGELNTEAFF. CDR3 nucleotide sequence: TGTGCCAGCAGGGGCGAATTGAACACTGAAGCTTTCTTT.

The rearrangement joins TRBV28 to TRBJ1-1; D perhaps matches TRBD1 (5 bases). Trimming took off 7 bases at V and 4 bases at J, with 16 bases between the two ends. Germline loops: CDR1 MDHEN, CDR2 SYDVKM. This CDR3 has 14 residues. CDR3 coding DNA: TGTGCCAGCATCCGGGATCGGGGGAGCACTGAAGCTTTCTTT. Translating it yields CASIRDRGSTEAFF.

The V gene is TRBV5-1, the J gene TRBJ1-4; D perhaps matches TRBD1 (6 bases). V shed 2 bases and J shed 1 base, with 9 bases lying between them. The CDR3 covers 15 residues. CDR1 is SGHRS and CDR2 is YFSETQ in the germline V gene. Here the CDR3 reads CASSFSGETNEKLFF. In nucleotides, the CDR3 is TGCGCCAGCAGCTTCTCAGGGGAAACTAATGAAAAACTGTTTTTT.